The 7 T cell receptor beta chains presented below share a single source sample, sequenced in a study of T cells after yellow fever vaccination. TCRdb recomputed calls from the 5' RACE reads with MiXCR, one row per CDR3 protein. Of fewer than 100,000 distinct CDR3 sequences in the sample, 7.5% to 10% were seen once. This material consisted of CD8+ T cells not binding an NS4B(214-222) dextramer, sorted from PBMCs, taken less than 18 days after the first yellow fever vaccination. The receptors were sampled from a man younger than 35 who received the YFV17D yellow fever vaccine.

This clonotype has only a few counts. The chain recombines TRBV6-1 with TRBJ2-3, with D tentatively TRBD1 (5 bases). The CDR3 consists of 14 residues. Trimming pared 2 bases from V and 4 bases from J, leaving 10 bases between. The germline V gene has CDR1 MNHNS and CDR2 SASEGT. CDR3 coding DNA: TGTGCCAGCAGTGAATTGGGGCCTTCAGATACGCAGTATTTT. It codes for CASSELGPSDTQYF.

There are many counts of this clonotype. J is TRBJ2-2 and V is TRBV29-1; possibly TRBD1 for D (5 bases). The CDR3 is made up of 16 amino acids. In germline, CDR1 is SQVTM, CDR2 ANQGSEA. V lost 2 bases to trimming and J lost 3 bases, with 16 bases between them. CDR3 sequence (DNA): TGCAGCGTTGAATGGCAGGGCCCTACGGACACCGGGGAGCTGTTTTTT. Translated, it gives CSVEWQGPTDTGELFF.

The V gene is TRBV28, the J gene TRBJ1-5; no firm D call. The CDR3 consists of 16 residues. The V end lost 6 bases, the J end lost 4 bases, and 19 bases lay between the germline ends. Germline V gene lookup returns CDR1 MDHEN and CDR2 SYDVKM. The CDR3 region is CASRAPRGGVNQPQHF. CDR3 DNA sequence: TGTGCCAGCAGGGCCCCCCGTGGCGGGGTTAATCAGCCCCAGCATTTT.

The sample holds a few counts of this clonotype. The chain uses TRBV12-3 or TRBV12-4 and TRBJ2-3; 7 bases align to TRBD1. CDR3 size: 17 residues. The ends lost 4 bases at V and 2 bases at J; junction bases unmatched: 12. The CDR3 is CASSSRQGRTFTDTQYF. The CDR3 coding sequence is TGTGCCAGCAGTTCCAGACAGGGACGCACCTTCACAGATACGCAGTATTTT.

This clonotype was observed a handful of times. CDR3 in DNA: TGTGCCAGCAGGCGGGACCCGAACACCGGGGAGCTGTTTTTT. This codes for CASRRDPNTGELFF. This sequence joins TRBV13 and TRBJ2-2; D is perhaps TRBD2 (6 bases). This CDR3 is 14 amino acids long. Trimming stripped 6 bases from V and 0 bases from J, with 8 bases between. Germline values: CDR1 PRHDT, CDR2 FYEKMQ (reference sequence).

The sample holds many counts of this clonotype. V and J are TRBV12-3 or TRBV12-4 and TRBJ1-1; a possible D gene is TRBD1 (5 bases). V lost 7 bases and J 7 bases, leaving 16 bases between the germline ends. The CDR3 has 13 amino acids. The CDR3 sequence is CASTLSGTIEAFF. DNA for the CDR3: TGTGCCAGCACCCTAAGTGGGACTATTGAAGCTTTCTTT.

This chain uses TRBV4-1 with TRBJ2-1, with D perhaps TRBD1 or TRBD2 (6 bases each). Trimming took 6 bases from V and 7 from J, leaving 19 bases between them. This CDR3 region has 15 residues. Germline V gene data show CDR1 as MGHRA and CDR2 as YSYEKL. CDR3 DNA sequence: TGCGCCAGCAGGGCCCCGAGGGGGGTAGGGAATGAGCAGTTCTTC. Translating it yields CASRAPRGVGNEQFF.